This T cell receptor (beta chain) is from a study of blood T cell repertoires in COVID-19. Study context: Collection of acute and convalescent COVID-19 samples took place in the United States, Italy and Spain. Nucleic acid was either cDNA or gDNA, and it came from T cells, B-cell-depleted T cells, or PBMCs.

In the original analysis: Quantification of nucleated cells was approximated via reference gene primer amplification. Here immunoSEQ multiplex PCR was the method, and the copy in TCRdb shows in-frame clones only, minus some. V and J calls and clone size come straight from that table; D and trimming were deduced from the DNA. Seen here are 250,000 or so clones, roughly nine tenths observed once, and the top ten hold around 6.5%. The CDR3 loop spans 13 amino acids. V lost 4 bases to trimming and J lost 7 bases; unmatched junction nucleotides: 8. The germline CDR1 and CDR2 sequences are SGHRS and YFSETQ. This clone was counted a single time.

The V gene is TRBV5-1, the J gene TRBJ2-7, with TRBD2 matching over 7 bases. The source is a man aged 60 to 75 with acute or convalescent COVID-19. Source material: peripheral blood. The CDR3 bases are TGCGCCAGCAGCGCCGGGGGGACCCCGGAGCAGTACTTC. As protein: CASSAGGTPEQYF.